This TCR beta chain was documented in a study of control samples from healthy donors and cancer patients. Profiled with immunoSEQ multiplex PCR; TCRdb holds only in-frame clones, not every one. The sample consists of under 200,000 clones, about 91% of them appearing once. Trimming removed 5 bases from V and 0 bases from J, with 2 bases in between. Germline values: CDR1 SGHTA, CDR2 FQGNSA. The CDR3 is made up of 12 amino acids. The source of this sequence is a woman younger than 45 in good health. The rearrangement uses TRBV7-2 and TRBJ1-5, with no clear D. The sequencing input was blood. CDR3 protein: CASSPSNQPQHF. The DNA of the CDR3 is TGTGCCAGCAGCCCTAGCAATCAGCCCCAGCATTTT.